The present T cell receptor (beta chain) was sequenced within a study of blood T cells in healthy people across ages. Background on the study: Capturing about one barcoded beta molecule per two T cells was achieved by template switching.

For the second PCR, which ran for about 6 to 11 cycles, a sample-barcoded 5' primer and a J-beta primer mix were used. Each CDR3 protein is one row after TCRdb ran MiXCR on the 5' RACE reads. This sample carries 1.5 million to 2 million distinct CDR3 sequences, around 48% of them seen once, and the ten largest clones take more than 2%. Study-wide findings and caveats: Unsorted PBMCs blocked a conclusive comparison of naive and antigen-experienced cells. No one knew whether donors had CMV, which possibly confounded expanded clonotype changes. Compared with aged donors, long-lived donors showed fewer expanded clones, suggesting selection.

Trimming pared 4 bases from V and 0 bases from J, leaving 13 bases between. The CDR3 consists of 16 residues. Comment on this clonotype: Its antigen remains unidentified.

The TCR comes from a woman in her thirties or forties in good health. This rearrangement joins TRBV12-3 or TRBV12-4 to TRBJ2-1, with D perhaps matching TRBD2 (6 bases). The sequencing input was blood. CDR3 nucleotide sequence: TGTGCCAGCAGTTCTACGACTAGTGCCTCCTACAATGAGCAGTTCTTC. This translates into CASSSTTSASYNEQFF.